The 9 T cell receptor beta chains below come from one sample, sequenced in a study of identical twins. TCRdb redid the calling of the 5' RACE reads with MiXCR, one entry per CDR3 protein. The sample comprises 310,000 or so distinct CDR3 sequences, more than 8% of which are singletons, and around 7.1% rests with the top ten. In addition, the sample was reused for a study of yellow fever vaccine responses in identical twins.

Sequencing input: CD8+ T cells sorted from blood. The receptors shown here come from a woman between 18 and 29 years old in good health.

This clonotype was observed many times. V and J are TRBV7-9 and TRBJ1-1, with no clear D. V lost 5 bases and J 4 bases, leaving 5 bases between the germline ends. The CDR3 is 11 residues long. Germline V CDR1 and CDR2: SEHNR, FQNEAQ (reference sequence). The CDR3 here is CASSPFTEAFF. The CDR3 DNA follows: TGTGCCAGCAGCCCTTTCACTGAAGCTTTCTTT.

This sequence joins TRBV19 and TRBJ1-1; D is uncertain. The CDR3 runs to 14 residues. With 5 bases removed from V and 3 bases from J, the gap between germline ends came to 13 bases. Looked up from germline, CDR1 is LNHDA and CDR2 is SQIVND (reference sequence). The CDR3 region is CASSAWTTHTEAFF. Written as DNA, the CDR3 is TGTGCCAGTAGTGCCTGGACGACACACACTGAAGCTTTCTTT. Full variable domain (missing parts from reference TRBV19 and TRBJ1-1): DGGITQSPKYLFRKEGQNVTLSCEQNLNHDAMYWYRQDPGQGLRLIYYSQIVNDFQKGDIAEGYSVSREKKESFPLTVTSAQKNPTAFYLCASSAWTTHTEAFFGQGTRLTVV.

This clonotype was picked up many times. This chain links TRBV6-4 with TRBJ2-5; tentatively, D is TRBD1 (6 bases). V lost 3 bases, J lost 2 bases, and 10 bases lay in between. The CDR3 runs 14 residues. Germline CDR1 is MRHNA and CDR2 is SNTAGT. The DNA for the CDR3 is TGTGCCAGCAGTGAGACAGGAGGACAAGAGACCCAGTACTTC. It is translated as CASSETGGQETQYF.

This sequence joins TRBV29-1 and TRBJ1-2; a possible D gene is TRBD1 (6 bases). CDR1 and CDR2 (germline): SQVTM, ANQGSEA. Trimming stripped 7 bases from V and 6 bases from J, with 15 bases between. The CDR3 extends over 12 amino acids. CDR3 protein: CSGTGSSDGYTF. In DNA, the CDR3 is TGCAGCGGAACAGGGTCCTCTGATGGCTACACCTTC.

This clonotype occurred many times. The rearrangement links TRBV4-3 to TRBJ2-1, with 9 nucleotides matching TRBD2. Germline CDR1 LGHNA, CDR2 YSLEER. The CDR3 runs 14 residues. V lost 0 bases and J lost 6; bases outside the gene matches: 0. The CDR3 sequence: CASSQETSGNEQFF. The CDR3 DNA sequence: TGCGCCAGCAGCCAAGAGACTAGCGGCAATGAGCAGTTCTTC.

In this sample, this clonotype turned up a few times. The chain employs TRBV20-1 and TRBJ2-7; D remains unclear. Germline CDR1 DFQATT, CDR2 SNEGSKA (reference sequence). This CDR3 contains 14 residues. Trimming removed 0 bases from V and 2 bases from J, with 11 bases in between. CDR3 region: CSARDLRLTYEQYF. The CDR3 coding sequence is TGCAGTGCTAGAGATTTACGTTTGACCTACGAGCAGTACTTC.

V gene TRBV11-2 combines with J gene TRBJ2-5, with TRBD1 matching 7 bases. V trimming: 1 base; J trimming: 4 bases; junction bases outside the gene matches: 6. This CDR3 comprises 15 residues. CDR1 is SGHAT and CDR2 is FQNNGV in the germline V gene. The CDR3 sequence is CASSLGAGGLETQYF. DNA for the CDR3: TGTGCCAGCAGCTTAGGGGCAGGGGGTTTAGAGACCCAGTACTTC.

Comment on this clonotype: A read error may explain this, as a much larger clone is one base away. This chain joins TRBV28 and TRBJ2-7, with unresolved D. V was pared by 2 bases and J by 3 bases, with 5 bases between. This CDR3 has 12 residues. CDR1 MDHEN and CDR2 SYDVKM come from the germline V gene. The DNA of the CDR3 is TGTGCCAGCAGTTTACGGGTCTACGAGCAGTACTTC. The encoded protein is CASSLRVYEQYF.

This clonotype showed up many times. The chain carries TRBV20-1 and TRBJ2-3, with a possible D match to TRBD2 (5 bases). The CDR3 contains 13 residues. Per germline, CDR1 DFQATT and CDR2 SNEGSKA (reference sequence). With 1 base removed from V and 3 bases from J, the gap between germline ends came to 8 bases. The CDR3: CSARGWETDTQYF. The CDR3 nucleotides are TGCAGTGCTAGAGGTTGGGAGACAGATACGCAGTATTTT.